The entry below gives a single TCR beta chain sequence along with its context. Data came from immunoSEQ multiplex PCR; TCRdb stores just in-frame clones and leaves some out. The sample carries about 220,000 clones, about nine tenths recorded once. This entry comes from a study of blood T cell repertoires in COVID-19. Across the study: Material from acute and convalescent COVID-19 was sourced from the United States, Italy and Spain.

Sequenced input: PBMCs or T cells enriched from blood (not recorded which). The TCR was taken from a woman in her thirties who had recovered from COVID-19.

DNA for the CDR3: TGTGCCAGCAGGCCGTCGGGACAACCGAATCAGCCCCAGCATTTT. This encodes CASRPSGQPNQPQHF. V usage is TRBV27 and J usage is TRBJ1-5; D is perhaps TRBD1 (6 bases). The V gene's germline CDR1 is MNHEY and CDR2 SMNVEV (reference sequence). V was cut by 6 bases and J by 4 bases, with 16 bases left in between. The length of the CDR3 is 15 residues.